This T cell receptor beta chain was identified in a study of CD8+CD57+ T cells in acquired aplastic anemia. Whole-study context: DNA per sorted CD4+ or CD8+ sample ranged about 0.19 to 30 ug, averaging 3.2 ug. Average CD4+ read depth in healthy donors was about 10.8 million reads.

CDR1 SQVTM and CDR2 ANQGSEA come from the germline V gene. The CDR3 totals 15 residues. V was clipped by 7 bases and J by 0 bases; unmatched bases: 10. This clonotype has ten or more counts. The template used for profiling TCR beta VDJ and CDR3 was genomic DNA. TCRdb re-analysed the reads in MiXCR, keeping a single row per CDR3 protein. Of about 210,000 distinct CDR3 sequences in the sample, about a third were seen once. Sequenced: sorted CD4+, CD8+, or CD8+CD57+ T cells (not recorded which) from PBMCs. This chain joins TRBV29-1 and TRBJ1-1; 8 bases match TRBD1. This receptor was obtained from a human donor in good health, serving as a control. The DNA for the CDR3 is TGCAGCGGCAGACAGGGGTGGGGAATGAACACTGAAGCTTTCTTT. This encodes CSGRQGWGMNTEAFF.